These 30 T cell receptor beta chains originate from one sample sequenced in a study of blood T cell repertoires in COVID-19. TCRdb's copy holds only in-frame clones and misses some; the assay was immunoSEQ multiplex PCR. This table has 60,000 or so clones, 75% to 90% appearing once. The specimen was peripheral blood. These receptors all come from a human donor with active COVID-19. The donor label of this sample is uncertain.

There are a few counts of this clone. The rearrangement joins TRBV10-1 to TRBJ2-7; tentatively, D is TRBD1 (6 bases). This CDR3 spans 14 amino acids. Germline CDR1 is WNHNN and CDR2 is SYGVQD (reference sequence). Trimming shortened V by 3 bases and J by 3 bases, and 12 bases separated the two germline ends. CDR3: CASSESGAFYEQYF. CDR3 sequence (DNA): TGCGCCAGCAGTGAATCAGGGGCATTCTACGAGCAGTACTTC.

The chain has TRBV10-1 and TRBJ2-1; the match to TRBD2 covers 10 bases. CDR3 length: 17 amino acids. CDR1 is WNHNN and CDR2 is SYGVQD in the germline V gene (reference sequence). V shed 0 bases and J 4 bases; nucleotides not matched to a gene: 6. The CDR3 DNA follows: TGCGCCAGCAGTGAGTCTACAGGACTAGCGGAATACAATGAGCAGTTCTTC. This translates into CASSESTGLAEYNEQFF.

The V gene is TRBV12-3 or TRBV12-4, the J gene TRBJ2-3; D is undetermined. This CDR3 spans 11 amino acids. V was pared by 6 bases and J by 3 bases, with 4 bases between. As DNA, the CDR3 is TGTGCCAGCAGCCAAACAGATACGCAGTATTTT. Residues: CASSQTDTQYF.

The table lists this clone with a few counts. The V and J genes are TRBV4-1 and TRBJ2-2, with D possibly being TRBD2 (5 bases). Looked up from germline, CDR1 is MGHRA and CDR2 is YSYEKL. Trimming cost V 2 bases and J 5 bases, with 15 bases left between them. This CDR3 comprises 16 residues. The CDR3 region is CASSQWGRRRTGELFF. CDR3 bases: TGCGCCAGCAGCCAATGGGGTCGAAGGAGGACCGGGGAGCTGTTTTTT.

The chain carries TRBV14 and TRBJ2-1; TRBD2 matches 11 bases. CDR1 is SGHDN, CDR2 FVKESK, per germline. V was clipped by 4 bases and J by 10 bases; unmatched bases: 9. This CDR3 has 15 amino acids. CDR3 coding DNA: TGTGCCAGCAGCCGGAACAGACTAGCGGGACGGGAGCAGTTCTTC. Translated: CASSRNRLAGREQFF.

The chain uses TRBV28 and TRBJ2-7; 10 bases line up with TRBD2. This CDR3 region has 15 residues. The V segment lost 4 bases and the J segment 2 bases; nucleotides outside the gene matches: 5. Germline values: CDR1 MDHEN, CDR2 SYDVKM. CDR3 bases: TGTGCCAGCAGTTGGGGACTAGCGTCAACCTACGAGCAGTACTTC. This encodes CASSWGLASTYEQYF.

V is TRBV12-3 or TRBV12-4 and J is TRBJ1-4, with no clear D. The CDR3 has 13 residues. V dropped 3 bases and J dropped 8 bases, with 10 bases sitting between them. CDR3 DNA sequence: TGTGCCAGCAGTTTGATCGCGGGGGAAAAACTGTTTTTT. Its protein product is CASSLIAGEKLFF.

This chain joins TRBV25-1 and TRBJ2-2; TRBD1 is a possible D gene (6 bases). Germline CDR1 and CDR2: MGHDK and SYGVNS. Trimming removed 8 bases from V and 4 bases from J, with 20 bases in between. The CDR3 is made up of 16 amino acids. Written as DNA, the CDR3 is TGTGCCAGCGAATCTAACAGGGTGTCGGGCACCGGGGAGCTGTTTTTT. This translates into CASESNRVSGTGELFF.

J is TRBJ2-2 and V is TRBV5-6; D might be TRBD1 (6 bases). Trimming removed 1 base at V and 4 bases at J, with 14 bases between. The germline CDR1 and CDR2 sequences are SGHDT and YYEEEE. The CDR3 runs to 16 residues. CDR3 DNA sequence: TGTGCCAGCAGCTTGTGGGGGCAGGGACCCACCGGGGAGCTGTTTTTT. This translates into CASSLWGQGPTGELFF.

This sequence joins TRBV5-4 and TRBJ2-3; TRBD1 agrees at 8 bases. Germline V lookup: CDR1 SGHNT, CDR2 YYREEE (reference sequence). The V and J ends lost 0 bases and 4 bases, in that order; junction bases with no gene match: 4. The CDR3 loop spans 15 amino acids. CDR3 loop: CASSLGQGASDTQYF. CDR3 DNA sequence: TGTGCCAGCAGCTTGGGGCAGGGGGCCTCAGATACGCAGTATTTT.

This chain joins TRBV27 and TRBJ1-1; D unclear. V dropped 6 bases and J dropped 1 base, with 12 bases sitting between them. The CDR3 sequence is 14 residues long. Germline loops: CDR1 MNHEY, CDR2 SMNVEV (reference sequence). CDR3 sequence reads: CASSSIHRNTEAFF. In DNA, the CDR3 is TGTGCCAGCAGCTCTATACACAGGAACACTGAAGCTTTCTTT.

V usage is TRBV27 and J usage is TRBJ1-1; D remains ambiguous. The V gene's germline CDR1 is MNHEY and CDR2 SMNVEV (reference sequence). The CDR3 contains 14 residues. V lost 3 bases, J lost 1 base, and 9 bases lay in between. The CDR3 DNA is TGTGCCAGCAGTTTTAGAGGGAAGAACACTGAAGCTTTCTTT. Its translation: CASSFRGKNTEAFF.

V gene TRBV20-1 combines with J gene TRBJ1-1; D perhaps matches TRBD1 (6 bases). This CDR3 has 14 amino acids. CDR1 is DFQATT and CDR2 is SNEGSKA in the germline V gene (reference sequence). V lost 3 bases and J 0 bases, leaving 11 bases between the germline ends. CDR3 coding DNA: TGCAGTGCTAGTTGGGGACAAATGAACACTGAAGCTTTCTTT. This sequence encodes CSASWGQMNTEAFF.

The genes are TRBV18 and TRBJ1-1; 9 bases line up with TRBD1. The CDR3 has 15 amino acids. The germline CDR1 and CDR2 sequences are KGHSH and LQKENI. V was clipped by 3 bases and J by 3 bases; unmatched bases: 5. CDR3 sequence (DNA): TGTGCCAGCTCACCCGGACAGGGGTGGGACACTGAAGCTTTCTTT. It translates to CASSPGQGWDTEAFF.

The genes are TRBV5-1 and TRBJ1-1; D gene ambiguous. V was clipped by 0 bases and J by 0 bases, with 6 bases between them. Germline CDR1 reads SGHRS; CDR2 reads YFSETQ. This CDR3 spans 14 amino acids. The CDR3, as DNA: TGCGCCAGCAGCTTGGACAGCTTGAACACTGAAGCTTTCTTT. Translated, it gives CASSLDSLNTEAFF.

The chain combines TRBV11-2 with TRBJ2-7; 11 bases fit TRBD2. Germline assignment: CDR1 SGHAT and CDR2 FQNNGV. V was clipped by 10 bases and J by 4 bases; unmatched bases: 3. The CDR3 extends over 12 amino acids. The CDR3, as DNA: TGTGCCATCGGGACTAGCGGATACGAGCAGTACTTC. It translates to CAIGTSGYEQYF.

The CDR3 sequence: CASNSSGGRVQPQHF. The CDR3 nucleotides are TGTGCCAGCAACTCAAGCGGGGGGCGGGTTCAGCCCCAGCATTTT. This rearrangement joins TRBV21-1 to TRBJ1-5. TRBV21-1 is labeled a pseudogene. This CDR3 spans 15 amino acids.

The chain joins TRBV5-1 to TRBJ2-3, with 11 bases identical to TRBD2. Germline CDR1 and CDR2: SGHRS and YFSETQ. V gave up 2 bases and J gave up 3 bases; unmatched junction bases: 5. CDR3 size: 16 residues. The CDR3 reads CASSFELAGGTDTQYF. The CDR3 DNA follows: TGCGCCAGCAGCTTCGAGCTAGCGGGAGGTACAGATACGCAGTATTTT.

For the CDR3, the DNA is TGTGCCAGCAGTTCACAGGGGGCGGCTGACACAGATACGCAGTATTTT. Translating gives CASSSQGAADTDTQYF. The rearrangement uses TRBV6-5 and TRBJ2-3; TRBD1 aligns across 9 bases. V dropped 4 bases and J dropped 2; count of bases not matched to a gene: 7. Germline CDR1 reads MNHEY; CDR2 reads SVGAGI. This CDR3 is 16 amino acids long.

CDR3 DNA: TGTGCCAGCAGCCCCCAGGGCAGAGGCTACGAGCAGTACTTC. The encoded protein is CASSPQGRGYEQYF. The V and J genes are TRBV27 and TRBJ2-7; perhaps TRBD1 as D (5 bases). The V end was cut by 6 bases, the J end by 3 bases, with 15 bases between. Germline loops: CDR1 MNHEY, CDR2 SMNVEV (reference sequence). The CDR3 covers 14 residues.

CDR3 DNA sequence: TGTGCCAGCAGTGAAGGGACAGCGGAAGCTTTCTTT. Encoded protein: CASSEGTAEAFF. The V gene is TRBV6-1, the J gene TRBJ1-1, with D perhaps matching TRBD1 (6 bases). Germline V gene data show CDR1 as MNHNS and CDR2 as SASEGT. The V end lost 1 base, the J end lost 8 bases, and 8 bases lay between the germline ends. The CDR3 covers 12 residues.

The genes are TRBV28 and TRBJ2-1; D call uncertain. The CDR3 runs 15 residues. CDR1 is MDHEN and CDR2 is SYDVKM in the germline V gene. The V and J ends lost 7 bases and 0 bases respectively, with 13 bases between them. CDR3 amino acids: CASNILQFSYNEQFF. The CDR3 coding sequence is TGTGCCAGCAATATACTGCAATTCTCCTACAATGAGCAGTTCTTC.

J is TRBJ2-7 and V is TRBV13; 10 bases fit TRBD1. V lost 0 bases to trimming and J lost 6 bases; unmatched junction nucleotides: 11. The germline V gene encodes CDR1 PRHDT and CDR2 FYEKMQ (reference sequence). The CDR3 has 17 amino acids. The CDR3 DNA is TGTGCCAGCAGCTTAGGGGGACAGGGGAGCCCTTTTCTCGAGCAGTACTTC. Its protein product is CASSLGGQGSPFLEQYF.

Points on this clone: At one end the junction does not follow the germline gene, possibly because of a read error. Here the CDR3 DNA reads TGTGCTAGCAGTCTGACAGGCGGGTCGGCAGATACGCAGTATTTT. Its protein is CASSLTGGSADTQYF. The rearrangement joins TRBV7-7 to TRBJ2-3; tentative D call: TRBD1 (6 bases). The CDR3 sequence is 15 residues long. Germline V lookup: CDR1 SSHAT, CDR2 FNYEAQ (reference sequence).

The chain employs TRBV27 and TRBJ2-2; 16 bases agree with TRBD2. CDR3 size: 19 residues. V was clipped by 2 bases and J by 1 base; unmatched bases: 4. Germline-derived CDR1 and CDR2 are MNHEY and SMNVEV (reference sequence). CDR3: CASSLTGLAGGMNTGELFF. The CDR3 DNA reads as TGTGCCAGCAGTTTAACGGGACTAGCGGGGGGGATGAACACCGGGGAGCTGTTTTTT.

V usage is TRBV10-3 and J usage is TRBJ2-5; 10 bases map to TRBD2. This CDR3 region has 15 residues. The V gene end was trimmed by 6 bases and the J gene end by 5 bases; junction bases not matched to a gene: 9. The germline gives CDR1 ENHRY, CDR2 SYGVKD. The CDR3 loop reads CAIRGGLARWETQYF. CDR3 DNA: TGTGCCATCAGGGGGGGACTAGCGCGCTGGGAGACCCAGTACTTC.

In the case of this clone: A read error may produce the germline difference seen at one junction end. The DNA of the CDR3 is TGTGTCAGCAGTTACGGAGTAGACGGCAACTATGGCTACACCTTC. It specifies CVSSYGVDGNYGYTF. The V gene is TRBV6-2 or TRBV6-3, the J gene TRBJ1-2; D gene unclear. The V gene's germline CDR1 is MNHEY and CDR2 SVGEGT. This CDR3 region has 15 residues.

The chain uses TRBV30 and TRBJ1-4; D might be TRBD1 (5 bases). Germline V gene data show CDR1 as GTSNPN and CDR2 as SVGIG (reference sequence). Between the trimmed V and J ends, which lost 8 bases and 0 bases, there was a span of 10 bases. This CDR3 is 13 amino acids long. The CDR3 DNA follows: TGTGCCGGGGGAGCCGCAACTAATGAAAAACTGTTTTTT. Translation: CAGGAATNEKLFF.

The chain is built from TRBV6-2 or TRBV6-3 and TRBJ2-5; 7 bases align to TRBD2. With V trimmed by 0 bases and J by 3 bases, 7 bases remained unmatched. Germline V gene data show CDR1 as MNHEY and CDR2 as SVGEGT. The length of the CDR3 is 16 residues. CDR3 nucleotides: TGTGCCAGCAGTTACTCCCGGACTAGTGGGGAAGAGACCCAGTACTTC. This encodes CASSYSRTSGEETQYF.

J is TRBJ2-1 and V is TRBV14; 8 nucleotides align to TRBD2. With V trimmed by 4 bases and J by 6 bases, 14 bases remained unmatched. Germline assignment: CDR1 SGHDN and CDR2 FVKESK. This CDR3 is 17 amino acids long. CDR3 protein: CASSLLGGLGGINEQFF. DNA of the CDR3: TGTGCCAGCAGCCTTTTGGGGGGACTAGGCGGGATCAATGAGCAGTTCTTC. Using reference TRBV14 and TRBJ2-1 for the parts outside the CDR3, the full variable domain is EAGVTQFPSHSVIEKGQTVTLRCDPISGHDNLYWYRRVMGKEIKFLLHFVKESKQDESGMPNNRFLAERTGGTYSTLKVQPAELEDSGVYFCASSLLGGLGGINEQFFGPGTRLTVL.